This paragraph covers one T cell receptor (beta chain) sequence. Its antigen is undetermined. The PCR used 60 Vbeta and 13 Jbeta primers. Measured with immunoSEQ multiplex PCR; TCRdb has only the in-frame clones, and not every one. The sample holds 140,000 to 150,000 clones. The CDR3 extends over 14 amino acids. Germline lookup yields CDR1 SGHRS and CDR2 YFSETQ. Deletions cut 0 bases from V and 1 base from J, with 5 bases between. The data were taken from a study of cytomegalovirus exposure and HLA in healthy donors. General observations from the study: The study recorded around 160 TCR beta chains that were cytomegalovirus-associated.

This sequence joins TRBV5-1 and TRBJ1-5; D ambiguous. Specimen: PBMCs. The clonotype was recovered from a woman aged 45-65 years in good health and CMV-seronegative. Here the CDR3 reads CASSLGLSNQPQHF. CDR3 bases: TGCGCCAGCAGCTTGGGTTTAAGCAATCAGCCCCAGCATTTT.